The present entry profiles one TCR beta chain with its context. What it binds is unknown. The germline V gene encodes CDR1 LGHDT and CDR2 YNNKEL (reference sequence). The V gene lost 4 bases and the J gene lost 4 bases, with 16 bases spanning the gap. This CDR3 contains 15 residues. The data derive from a study of early T cells in non-severe SARS-CoV-2 infection. Study results and caveats: Anti-spike CD8 specificities were favored by VDJdb matching, whose results missed private and CD4 specificities.

Attachment of unique molecular identifiers to individual cDNA molecules was performed. TCRdb recomputed calls from the 5' RACE reads with MiXCR, one row per CDR3 protein. The sample lists tens of thousands of distinct CDR3 sequences, roughly 12% occurring once. The sequenced material came from whole blood. The V call is TRBV3-1, the J call TRBJ1-2; perhaps TRBD1 as D (6 bases). The sequence derives from an adult who was a healthcare worker with PCR-confirmed SARS-CoV-2 infection or an uninfected control (not recorded which). CDR3 coding DNA: TGTGCCAGCAGCCCCGACAGGAGCCGTATCTATGGCTACACCTTC. Encoded protein: CASSPDRSRIYGYTF.